What follows describes a single T cell receptor beta chain. This entry is derived from a study of blood T cell repertoires in COVID-19. The overall study: COVID-19 samples from acute and convalescent phases originated in the United States, Italy and Spain. Sources were T cells, B-cell-depleted T cells, or PBMCs; the material itself was cDNA or gDNA.

Authors' methods: Using reference gene primer amplification, nucleated cell counts were estimated. Produced via immunoSEQ multiplex PCR; TCRdb's table is partial and in-frame only. V and J calls and clone size are given by that table; D and trimming were obtained from the DNA. The table has 130,000 to 150,000 clones, about 89% seen once. The CDR3 is 14 residues long. CDR1 is MNHNY and CDR2 is SVGAGI in the germline V gene (reference sequence). J lost 6 bases, V lost 0 bases, and 3 bases had no gene match. V and J are TRBV6-6 and TRBJ1-1; 8 bases align to TRBD1. The sample consisted of peripheral blood. The TCR sequence derives from a man older than 75 with acute or convalescent COVID-19. CDR3 in amino acids: CASSYSGQASEAFF. In DNA form, the CDR3 reads TGTGCCAGCAGTTACTCGGGACAGGCGTCTGAAGCTTTCTTT.